This T cell receptor beta chain was sequenced for a study of blood T cell repertoires in COVID-19. Assay used: immunoSEQ multiplex PCR; TCRdb lists only in-frame clones, some missing. The data contain 250,000 or so clones, more than 75% of them singletons. V gave up 4 bases and J gave up 7 bases; unmatched junction bases: 8. This CDR3 is 15 amino acids long. Germline loops: CDR1 SNHLY, CDR2 FYNNEI. The material sequenced was peripheral blood. V is TRBV2 and J is TRBJ2-2; 8 nucleotides line up with TRBD1. This TCR was recovered from a woman aged 40-49 years who had recovered from COVID-19. CDR3 coding DNA: TGTGCCAGCAGTGTCCACAGGGGGTTCAACGGGGAGCTGTTTTTT. Translated: CASSVHRGFNGELFF.